This T cell receptor (beta chain) was recorded in a study of control samples from healthy donors and cancer patients (dated by TCRdb to the early 2020s). Only one count was recorded for this clone. Its antigen is unknown. Nothing much larger sits one base from this clone, and base qualities are not available. Library prep was done by the immunoSEQ multiplex PCR assay. In TCRdb, the immuneACCESS table is reduced to in-frame sequences with V and J assigned. These tables do not hold every clone; where another copy was compared, an unresolved V gene accounts for under half, and the others remain unexplained. A total of under 450,000 clones appear in this sample, around 90% of them only once. Approximately 6.3% of the sample is held by the ten biggest clonotypes. CDR1 and CDR2 were assigned from the germline V gene as MNHEY and SVGAGI. The CDR3 has 12 amino acids, counting the end cysteine and phenylalanine. The entry retains the CDR3 DNA only, 36 bases that are in frame from base 1. Trimming accounts for 2 bases at V and 14 bases at J, while the number of junction bases matched to no gene is 4.

Sequenced material: PBMCs. Rearrangement joined TRBV6-5 to TRBJ1-1, and TRBD1 matches 11 of the central bases. The sequence derives from a man aged 40-49 years with head and neck cancer. The DNA sequence reads TGTGCCAGCAGTTACCCGGGACAGGGGGAATTCTTT. This is translated as CASSYPGQGEFF.